The present entry profiles one T cell receptor beta chain with its context. What it binds is unknown. Following RNA extraction, reverse transcription yielded cDNA that acted as the sequencing template. Produced via immunoSEQ multiplex PCR; TCRdb's table is partial and in-frame only. The sample records over 100,000 clones, roughly three fifths being singletons. Regarding treatment: oral pan-JAK inhibitor, 5-10 mg twice daily. These data originate in a study of CD8+ T cells in alopecia areata. Points from the study as a whole: Persistence in scalp and blood during tofacitinib was observed for many expanded lesional clones.

This CDR3 is built from 13 residues. Germline V gene sequence: CDR1 PRHDT, CDR2 FYEKMQ (reference sequence). Trimming took off 0 bases at V and 3 bases at J, with 6 bases between the two ends. This TCR was sampled from a human donor with alopecia areata. Sequencing used CD8+ T cells sorted from blood, obtained at week 24, from a patient treated with tofacitinib. V and J are TRBV13 and TRBJ2-7; D is unclear. In DNA, the CDR3 is TGTGCCAGCAGCTTAGGGCGGTACTACGAGCAGTACTTC. Its protein product is CASSLGRYYEQYF.